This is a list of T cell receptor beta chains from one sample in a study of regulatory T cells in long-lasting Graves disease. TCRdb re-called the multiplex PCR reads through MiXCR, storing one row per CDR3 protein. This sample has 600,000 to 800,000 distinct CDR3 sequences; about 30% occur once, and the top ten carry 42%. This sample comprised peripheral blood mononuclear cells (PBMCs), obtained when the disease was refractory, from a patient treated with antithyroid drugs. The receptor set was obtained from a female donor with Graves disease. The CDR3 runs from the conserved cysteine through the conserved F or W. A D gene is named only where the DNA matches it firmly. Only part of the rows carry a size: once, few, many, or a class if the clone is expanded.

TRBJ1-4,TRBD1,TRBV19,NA,CASSGTGGREKLFF,TGTGCCAGTAGTGGGACAGGGGGCAGAGAAAAACTGTTTTTT
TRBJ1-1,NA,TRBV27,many,CASSPRLMNTEAFF,TGTGCCAGCAGCCCGCGTCTGATGAACACTGAAGCTTTCTTT
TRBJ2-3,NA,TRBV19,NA,CASSIDPSTDTQYF,TGTGCCAGTAGTATAGACCCGAGCACAGATACGCAGTATTTT
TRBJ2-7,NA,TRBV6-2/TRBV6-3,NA,CASSPGLIGLEQYF,TGTGCCAGCAGTCCCGGACTGATTGGGCTCGAGCAGTACTTC
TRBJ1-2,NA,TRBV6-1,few,CASSEAPAGGPYGYTF,TGTGCCAGCAGTGAAGCGCCCGCGGGAGGGCCCTATGGCTACACCTTC
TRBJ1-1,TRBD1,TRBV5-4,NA,CASSFGGTGGTEAFF,TGTGCCAGCAGCTTCGGTGGAACAGGGGGCACTGAAGCTTTCTTT
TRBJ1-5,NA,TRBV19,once,CASRQDTRGNQPQHF,TGTGCCAGTCGCCAGGACACCCGGGGAAATCAGCCCCAGCATTTT
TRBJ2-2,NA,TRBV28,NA,CASSQYSSGTGELFF,TGTGCCAGCAGTCAATATAGCAGCGGAACCGGGGAGCTGTTTTTT
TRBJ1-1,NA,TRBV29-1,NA,CSVGVGGGTEAFF,TGCAGCGTTGGAGTCGGGGGGGGGACTGAAGCTTTCTTT
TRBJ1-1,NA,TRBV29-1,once,CSVEWTENTEAFF,TGCAGCGTTGAATGGACAGAGAACACTGAAGCTTTCTTT
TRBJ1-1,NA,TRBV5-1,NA,CASSLYSGAAEAFF,TGCGCCAGCAGCTTGTATTCGGGGGCCGCTGAAGCTTTCTTT
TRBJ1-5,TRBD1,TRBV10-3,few,CAISRKGTDHNQPQHF,TGTGCCATCAGTCGAAAAGGGACAGACCACAATCAGCCCCAGCATTTT
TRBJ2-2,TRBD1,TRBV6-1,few,CATIAGTGISLNTGELFF,TGTGCCACCATCGCCGGGACAGGGATCTCGCTTAACACCGGGGAGCTGTTTTTT
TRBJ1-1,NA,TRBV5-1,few,CASSFLLDTEAFF,TGCGCCAGCAGCTTTTTACTTGACACTGAAGCTTTCTTT
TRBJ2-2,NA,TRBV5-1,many,CASSSAFGGELFF,TGCGCCAGCAGCTCGGCCTTCGGCGGGGAGCTGTTTTTT
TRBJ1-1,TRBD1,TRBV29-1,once,CSVDPTGGNTEAFF,TGCAGCGTTGACCCAACAGGGGGCAACACTGAAGCTTTCTTT
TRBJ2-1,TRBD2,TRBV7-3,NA,CASSFGLAAHNEQFF,TGTGCCAGCAGCTTCGGACTAGCGGCTCACAATGAGCAGTTCTTC
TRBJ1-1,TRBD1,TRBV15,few,CATSLGGITEAFF,TGTGCCACCAGCCTAGGGGGCATCACTGAAGCTTTCTTT
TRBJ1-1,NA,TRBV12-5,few,CASGLVATEAFF,TGTGCTAGTGGTTTGGTGGCCACTGAAGCTTTCTTT
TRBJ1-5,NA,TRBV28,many,CASSRRGGAGQPQHF,TGTGCCAGCAGCCGAAGGGGGGGCGCGGGTCAGCCCCAGCATTTT
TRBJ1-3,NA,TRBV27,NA,CASSLGGAGSGNTIYF,TGTGCCAGCAGTTTAGGGGGCGCGGGCTCTGGAAACACCATATATTTT
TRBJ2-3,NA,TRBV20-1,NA,CSARTDEVADTQYF,TGCAGTGCCCGCACTGACGAGGTGGCAGATACGCAGTATTTT
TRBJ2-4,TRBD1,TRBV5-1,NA,CASSSGQGAFIQYF,TGCGCCAGCAGCTCGGGACAGGGGGCGTTCATTCAGTACTTC
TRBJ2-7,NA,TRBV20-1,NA,CSARPPAQGVWAYEQYF,TGCAGTGCTAGACCCCCCGCCCAGGGTGTATGGGCCTACGAGCAGTACTTC
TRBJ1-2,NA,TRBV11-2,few,CASSLGSTGQGYTF,TGTGCCAGCAGCTTAGGAAGTACCGGGCAAGGCTACACCTTC
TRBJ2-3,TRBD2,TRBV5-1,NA,CASSIRLAGADTQYF,TGCGCCAGCAGTATAAGGCTAGCGGGAGCAGATACGCAGTATTTT
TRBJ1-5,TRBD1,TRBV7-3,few,CASSETGGAQPQHF,TGTGCCAGCAGCGAGACAGGGGGGGCTCAGCCCCAGCATTTT
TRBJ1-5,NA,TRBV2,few,CASSDRRVREPQHF,TGTGCCAGCAGTGATCGCAGGGTCAGAGAACCCCAGCATTTT
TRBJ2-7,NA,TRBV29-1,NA,CSVAEPERFEQYF,TGCAGCGTTGCCGAACCGGAGCGTTTCGAGCAGTACTTC
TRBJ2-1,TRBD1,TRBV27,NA,CASSPLYPLGLGGGPDRSYNEQFF,TGTGCCAGCAGTCCCCTATACCCCCTGGGCCTGGGCGGCGGGCCGGACAGGTCCTACAATGAGCAGTTCTTC
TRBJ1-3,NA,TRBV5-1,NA,CASSLSWVSGNTIYF,TGCGCCAGCAGCTTGAGTTGGGTCTCTGGAAACACCATATATTTT
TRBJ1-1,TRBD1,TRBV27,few,CASSITTTGLAEAFF,TGTGCCAGCAGTATAACAACGACAGGGTTGGCTGAAGCTTTCTTT
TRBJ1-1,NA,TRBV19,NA,CASSVVKGWRTEAFF,TGTGCCAGTAGTGTAGTTAAGGGTTGGCGGACTGAAGCTTTCTTT
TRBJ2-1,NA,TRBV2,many,CAGGGTYNEQFF,TGTGCAGGGGGGGGAACCTACAACGAGCAGTTCTTC
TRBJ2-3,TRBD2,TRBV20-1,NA,CSATGRGVTDTQYF,TGCAGTGCCACCGGGAGGGGAGTGACAGATACGCAGTATTTT
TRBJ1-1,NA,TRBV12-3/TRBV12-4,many,CASSPQGIPEAFF,TGTGCCAGCAGCCCTCAGGGGATCCCTGAAGCTTTCTTT
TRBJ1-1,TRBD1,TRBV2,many,CASSPDRGVNTEAFF,TGTGCCAGCAGTCCTGACAGGGGGGTGAACACTGAAGCTTTCTTT
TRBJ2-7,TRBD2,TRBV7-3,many,CASSSVAGNYEQYF,TGTGCCAGCAGCTCAGTAGCGGGAAACTACGAGCAGTACTTC
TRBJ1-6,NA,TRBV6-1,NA,CASKEEGGANSPLHF,TGTGCCAGCAAAGAAGAAGGGGGAGCAAATTCACCCCTCCACTTT
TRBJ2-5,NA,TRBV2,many,CASSASGPETQYF,TGTGCCAGCAGTGCGTCTGGACCAGAGACCCAGTACTTC
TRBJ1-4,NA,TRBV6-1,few,CASGGLTTNEKLFF,TGTGCCAGCGGGGGACTTACAACTAATGAAAAACTGTTTTTT
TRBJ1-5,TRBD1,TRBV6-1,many,CASSDRTGGNQPQHF,TGTGCCAGCAGTGACCGGACAGGGGGCAATCAGCCCCAGCATTTT